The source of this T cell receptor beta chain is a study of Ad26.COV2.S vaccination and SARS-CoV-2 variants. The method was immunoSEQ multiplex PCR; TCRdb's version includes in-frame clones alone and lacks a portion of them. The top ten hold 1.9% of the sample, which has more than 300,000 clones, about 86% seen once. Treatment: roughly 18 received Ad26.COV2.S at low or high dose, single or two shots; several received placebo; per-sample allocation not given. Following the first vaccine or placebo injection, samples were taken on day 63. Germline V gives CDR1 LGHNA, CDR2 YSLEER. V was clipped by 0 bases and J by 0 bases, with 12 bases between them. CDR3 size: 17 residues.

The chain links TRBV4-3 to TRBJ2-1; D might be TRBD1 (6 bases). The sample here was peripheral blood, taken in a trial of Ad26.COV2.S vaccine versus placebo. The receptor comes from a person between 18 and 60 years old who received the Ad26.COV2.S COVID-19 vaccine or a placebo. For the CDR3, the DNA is TGCGCCAGCAGCCAAGATGGGGGCCCGGGCTCCTACAATGAGCAGTTCTTC. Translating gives CASSQDGGPGSYNEQFF.